Here is one T cell receptor beta chain with its context. The antigen is unknown. The sample comes from a study of T cell clonotyping in hematopoietic cell transplantation. Clones were read by immunoSEQ multiplex PCR, and TCRdb kept only the in-frame ones, dropping some. Counted here are over 10,000 clones, about half occurring once; the ten biggest clones make up about 10%. Study-wide results and limits: Graft donor and pretransplant recipient Inverse Simpson Index values predicted broader posttransplant TCR diversity.

The CDR3 has 14 amino acids. V shed 2 bases and J shed 9 bases, with 17 bases lying between them. CDR1 and CDR2 (germline): GTSNPN, SVGIG (reference sequence). This chain connects TRBV30 to TRBJ1-5; D possibly corresponds to TRBD1 (6 bases). This TCR came from a man in his fifties in good health. Some clones in this sample may be carry-over from other donors' samples. Sequencing was performed on peripheral blood mononuclear cells. CDR3 residues: CAWSLGGPRRPQHF. DNA for the CDR3: TGTGCCTGGAGTTTAGGGGGGCCTAGGCGGCCCCAGCATTTT.